Sequencing of this TCR beta chain was carried out in a study of T cells expressing NK-cell markers. Study-wide points: Dominant NKG2C+ clonotype frequencies of roughly 1.0-7.5% of CD8+ T cells were measured in more than five donors.

In regard to this clonotype: Its specificity is unknown.

The CDR3 length is 15 residues. Germline V gene lookup returns CDR1 MGHRA and CDR2 YSYEKL. TCRdb reprocessed the 5' RACE reads and reports one entry per CDR3 protein, with no DNA. The listing records some 500,000 distinct CDR3 sequences. The sequence came from a woman in her fifties or sixties in good health. The sample consisted of blood T cells: a sorted CD56 or NKG2C T cell subset, CD4+ or CD8+ T cells, or bulk PBMC T cells (not recorded which). V usage is TRBV4-1 and J usage is TRBJ2-2. The chain's CDR3 is CASSQVVEITGELFF.